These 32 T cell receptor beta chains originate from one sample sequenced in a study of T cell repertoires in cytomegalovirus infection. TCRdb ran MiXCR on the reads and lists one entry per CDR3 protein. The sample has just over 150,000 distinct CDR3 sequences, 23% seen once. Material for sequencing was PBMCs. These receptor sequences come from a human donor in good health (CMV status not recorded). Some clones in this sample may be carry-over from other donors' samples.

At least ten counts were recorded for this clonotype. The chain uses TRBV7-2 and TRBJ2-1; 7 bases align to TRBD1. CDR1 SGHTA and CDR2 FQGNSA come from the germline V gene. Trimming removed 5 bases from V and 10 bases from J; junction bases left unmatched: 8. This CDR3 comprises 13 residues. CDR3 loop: CASSPNRDREQFF. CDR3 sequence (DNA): TGTGCCAGCAGCCCAAACCGGGACAGAGAGCAGTTCTTC.

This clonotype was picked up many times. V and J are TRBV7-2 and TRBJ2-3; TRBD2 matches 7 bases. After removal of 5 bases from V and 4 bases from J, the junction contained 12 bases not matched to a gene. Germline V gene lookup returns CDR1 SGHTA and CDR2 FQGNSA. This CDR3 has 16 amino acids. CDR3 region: CASSLEGRAQPDTQYF. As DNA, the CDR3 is TGTGCCAGCAGCCTTGAGGGGAGGGCCCAGCCAGATACGCAGTATTTT.

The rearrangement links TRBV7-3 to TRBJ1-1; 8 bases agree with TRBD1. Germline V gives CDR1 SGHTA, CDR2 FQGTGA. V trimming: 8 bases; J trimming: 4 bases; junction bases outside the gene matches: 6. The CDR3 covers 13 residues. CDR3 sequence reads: CASGTGGVTEAFF. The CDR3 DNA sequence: TGTGCCAGCGGAACAGGGGGGGTCACTGAAGCTTTCTTT.

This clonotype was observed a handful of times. In DNA form, the CDR3 reads TGTGCCAGCAGCTTAAGACTCCCGCCCTACAATGAGCAGTTCTTC. This sequence encodes CASSLRLPPYNEQFF. The chain joins TRBV7-2 to TRBJ2-1; unclear D gene. Germline-derived CDR1 and CDR2 are SGHTA and FQGNSA. CDR3 length: 15 residues. Trimming stripped 2 bases from V and 2 bases from J, with 10 bases between.

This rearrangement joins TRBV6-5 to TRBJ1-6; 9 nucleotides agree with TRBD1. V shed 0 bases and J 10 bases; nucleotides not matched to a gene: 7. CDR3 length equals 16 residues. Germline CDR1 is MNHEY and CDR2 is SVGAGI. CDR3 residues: CASSYSRGQGVSPLHF. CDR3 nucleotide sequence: TGTGCCAGCAGTTACTCGAGGGGACAGGGTGTATCACCCCTCCACTTT.

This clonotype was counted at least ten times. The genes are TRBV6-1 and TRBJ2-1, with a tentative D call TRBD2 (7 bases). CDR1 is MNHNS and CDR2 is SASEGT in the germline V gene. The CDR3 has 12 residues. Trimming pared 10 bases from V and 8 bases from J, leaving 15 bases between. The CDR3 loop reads CAIGRGGDEQFF. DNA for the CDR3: TGTGCCATAGGAAGGGGGGGCGATGAGCAGTTCTTC.

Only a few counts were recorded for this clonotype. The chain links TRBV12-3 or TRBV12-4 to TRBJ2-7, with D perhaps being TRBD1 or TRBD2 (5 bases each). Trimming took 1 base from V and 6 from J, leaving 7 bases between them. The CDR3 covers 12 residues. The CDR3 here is CASSLVGGEQYF. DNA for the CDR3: TGTGCCAGCAGTTTAGTTGGGGGCGAGCAGTACTTC.

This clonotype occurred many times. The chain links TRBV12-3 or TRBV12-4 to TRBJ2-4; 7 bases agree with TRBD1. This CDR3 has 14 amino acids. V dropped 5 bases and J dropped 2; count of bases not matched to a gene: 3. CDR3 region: CASSDRDPKNIQYF. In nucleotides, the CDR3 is TGTGCCAGCAGTGACAGGGACCCCAAAAACATTCAGTACTTC.

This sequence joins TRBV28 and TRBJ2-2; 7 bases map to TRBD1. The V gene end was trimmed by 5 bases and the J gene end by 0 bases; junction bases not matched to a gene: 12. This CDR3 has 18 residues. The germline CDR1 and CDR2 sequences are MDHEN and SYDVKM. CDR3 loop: CASSARQGRNANTGELFF. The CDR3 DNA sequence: TGTGCCAGCAGTGCGAGACAGGGTAGGAACGCGAACACCGGGGAGCTGTTTTTT.

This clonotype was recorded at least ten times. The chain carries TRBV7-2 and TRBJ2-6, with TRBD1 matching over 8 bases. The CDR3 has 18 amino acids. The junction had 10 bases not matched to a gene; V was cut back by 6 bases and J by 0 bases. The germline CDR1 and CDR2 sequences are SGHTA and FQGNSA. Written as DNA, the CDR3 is TGTGCCAGCAGGACCGGGACAGGACTTCACTCTGGGGCCAACGTCCTGACTTTC. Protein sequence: CASRTGTGLHSGANVLTF.

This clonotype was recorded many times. The chain's CDR3 is CASSTGQTNEQFF. For the CDR3, the DNA is TGTGCCAGCAGCACAGGACAGACCAATGAGCAGTTCTTC. This rearrangement joins TRBV12-3 or TRBV12-4 to TRBJ2-1, with a possible D match to TRBD1 (6 bases). CDR3 length equals 13 residues. V lost 6 bases to trimming and J lost 6 bases, with 12 bases between them.

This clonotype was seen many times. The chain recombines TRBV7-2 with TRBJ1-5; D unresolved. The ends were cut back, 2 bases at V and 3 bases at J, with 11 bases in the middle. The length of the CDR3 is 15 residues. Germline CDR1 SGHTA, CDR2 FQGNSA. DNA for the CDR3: TGTGCCAGCAGCTTACCCTCGAGCCCCAATCAGCCCCAGCATTTT. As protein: CASSLPSSPNQPQHF.

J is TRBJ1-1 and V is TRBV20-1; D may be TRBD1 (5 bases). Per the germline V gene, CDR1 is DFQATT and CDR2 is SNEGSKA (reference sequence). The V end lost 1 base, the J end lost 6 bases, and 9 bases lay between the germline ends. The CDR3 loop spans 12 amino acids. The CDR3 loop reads CSARVGGSEAFF. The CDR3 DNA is TGCAGTGCTAGAGTGGGGGGATCTGAAGCTTTCTTT.

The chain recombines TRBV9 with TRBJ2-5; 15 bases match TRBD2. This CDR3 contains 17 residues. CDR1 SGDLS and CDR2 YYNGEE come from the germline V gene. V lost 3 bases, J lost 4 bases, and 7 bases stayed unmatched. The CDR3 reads CASSGGTSGGPGETQYF. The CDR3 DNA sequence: TGTGCCAGCAGCGGGGGGACTAGCGGGGGGCCGGGAGAGACCCAGTACTTC.

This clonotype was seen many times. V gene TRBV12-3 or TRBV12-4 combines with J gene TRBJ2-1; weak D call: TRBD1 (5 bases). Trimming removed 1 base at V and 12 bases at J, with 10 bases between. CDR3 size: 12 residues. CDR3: CASSLGQGRQFF. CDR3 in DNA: TGTGCCAGCAGTTTAGGTCAGGGAAGGCAGTTCTTC.

As DNA, the CDR3 is TGCAGTGCTAGAGATGGGGGACAGTTATCCTACGAGCAGTACTTC. Amino acid sequence: CSARDGGQLSYEQYF. The rearrangement joins TRBV20-1 to TRBJ2-7; 7 bases agree with TRBD1. After removal of 0 bases from V and 1 base from J, the junction contained 6 bases not matched to a gene. The CDR3 extends over 15 amino acids. Per germline, CDR1 DFQATT and CDR2 SNEGSKA (reference sequence).

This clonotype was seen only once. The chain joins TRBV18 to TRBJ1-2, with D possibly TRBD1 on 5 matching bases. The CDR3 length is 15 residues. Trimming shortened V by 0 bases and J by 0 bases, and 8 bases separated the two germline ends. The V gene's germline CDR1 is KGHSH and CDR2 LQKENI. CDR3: CASSPPGGANYGYTF. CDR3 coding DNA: TGTGCCAGCTCACCACCGGGGGGAGCTAACTATGGCTACACCTTC.

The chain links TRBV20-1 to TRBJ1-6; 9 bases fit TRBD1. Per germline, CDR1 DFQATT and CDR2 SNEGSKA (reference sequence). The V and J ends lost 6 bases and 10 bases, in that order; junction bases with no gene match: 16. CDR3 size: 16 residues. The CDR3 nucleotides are TGCAGTGCCGAGGGAATAGACAGGGGGAAGAGGTCACCCCTCCACTTT. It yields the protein CSAEGIDRGKRSPLHF.

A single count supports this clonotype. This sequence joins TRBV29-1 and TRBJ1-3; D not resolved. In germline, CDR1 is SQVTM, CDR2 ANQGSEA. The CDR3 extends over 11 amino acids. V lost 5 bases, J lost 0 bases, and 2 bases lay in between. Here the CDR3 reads CSVYSGNTIYF. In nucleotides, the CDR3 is TGCAGCGTTTACTCTGGAAACACCATATATTTT.

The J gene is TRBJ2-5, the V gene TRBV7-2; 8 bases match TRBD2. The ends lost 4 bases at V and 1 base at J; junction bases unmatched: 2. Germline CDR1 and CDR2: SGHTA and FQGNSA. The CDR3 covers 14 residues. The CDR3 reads CASSYSGAQETQYF. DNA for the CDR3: TGTGCCAGCAGCTATAGCGGGGCCCAAGAGACCCAGTACTTC. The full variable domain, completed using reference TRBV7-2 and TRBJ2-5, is GAGVSQSPSNKVTEKGKDVELRCDPISGHTALYWYRQSLGQGLEFLIYFQGNSAPDKSGLPSDRFSAERTGGSVSTLTIQRTQQEDSAVYLCASSYSGAQETQYFGPGTRLLVL.

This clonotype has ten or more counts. Here the CDR3 reads CASSPRATGGAYEQYF. The CDR3 DNA sequence: TGTGCCAGCAGCCCTAGGGCCACAGGGGGCGCGTACGAGCAGTACTTC. The chain combines TRBV7-2 with TRBJ2-7, with 9 positions matching TRBD1. After removal of 5 bases from V and 4 bases from J, the junction contained 12 bases not matched to a gene. Germline CDR1 and CDR2: SGHTA and FQGNSA. This CDR3 region has 16 residues.

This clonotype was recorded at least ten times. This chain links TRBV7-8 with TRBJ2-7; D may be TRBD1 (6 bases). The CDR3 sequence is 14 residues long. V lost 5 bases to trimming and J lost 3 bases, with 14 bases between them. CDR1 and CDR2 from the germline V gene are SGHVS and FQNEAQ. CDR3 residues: CASSPTDRYYEQYF. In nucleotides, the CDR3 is TGTGCCAGCAGCCCGACGGACAGATACTACGAGCAGTACTTC.

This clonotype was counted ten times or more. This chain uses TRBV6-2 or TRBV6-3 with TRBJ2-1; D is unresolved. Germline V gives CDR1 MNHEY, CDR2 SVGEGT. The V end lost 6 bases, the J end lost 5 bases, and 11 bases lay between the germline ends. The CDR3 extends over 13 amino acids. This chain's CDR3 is CASSRVRNNEQFF. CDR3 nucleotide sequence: TGTGCCAGCAGCCGCGTCCGGAACAATGAGCAGTTCTTC.

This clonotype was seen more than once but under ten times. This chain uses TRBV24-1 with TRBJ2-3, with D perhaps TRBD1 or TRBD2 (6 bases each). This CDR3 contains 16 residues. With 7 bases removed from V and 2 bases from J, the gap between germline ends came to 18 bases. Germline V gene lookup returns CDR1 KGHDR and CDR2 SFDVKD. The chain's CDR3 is CATSGGGRKITDTQYF. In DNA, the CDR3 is TGTGCCACCAGCGGGGGCGGCCGGAAAATCACAGATACGCAGTATTTT.

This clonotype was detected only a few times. The CDR3 bases are TGTGCCAGCAGTTTAGGCGGGAGGGCCTTCGATGAGCAGTTCTTC. Its protein is CASSLGGRAFDEQFF. V and J are TRBV28 and TRBJ2-1; TRBD2 agrees at 9 bases. With 2 bases clipped from V and 8 bases from J, the junction kept 7 bases outside the gene matches. The germline V gene has CDR1 MDHEN and CDR2 SYDVKM. The length of the CDR3 is 15 residues.

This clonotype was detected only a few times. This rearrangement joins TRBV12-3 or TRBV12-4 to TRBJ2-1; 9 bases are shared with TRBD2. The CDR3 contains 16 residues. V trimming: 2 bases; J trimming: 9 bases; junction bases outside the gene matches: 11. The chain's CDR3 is CASSLKGSGGRSEQFF. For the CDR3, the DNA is TGTGCCAGCAGTTTAAAGGGAAGCGGGGGGCGCAGTGAGCAGTTCTTC.

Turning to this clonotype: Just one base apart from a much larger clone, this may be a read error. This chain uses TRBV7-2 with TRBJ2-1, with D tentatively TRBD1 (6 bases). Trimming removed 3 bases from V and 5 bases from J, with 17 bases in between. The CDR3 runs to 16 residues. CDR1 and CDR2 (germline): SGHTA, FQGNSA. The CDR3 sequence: CASSFNRVAVNNEQFF. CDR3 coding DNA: TGTGCCAGCAGCTTCAACAGGGTGGCCGTAAACAATGAGCAGTTCTTC.

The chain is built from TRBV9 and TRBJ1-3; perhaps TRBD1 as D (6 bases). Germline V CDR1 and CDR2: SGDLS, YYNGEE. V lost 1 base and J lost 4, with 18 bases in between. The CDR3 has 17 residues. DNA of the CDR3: TGTGCCAGCAGCGTAACTGCAGACAGGTTGACGGGAAACACCATATATTTT. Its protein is CASSVTADRLTGNTIYF.

CDR3 in amino acids: CASSPDTSSYEQYF. The CDR3 DNA follows: TGTGCCAGCAGTCCGGACACGAGCTCCTACGAGCAGTACTTC. The chain recombines TRBV6-4 with TRBJ2-7, with a possible D match to TRBD1 (5 bases). The CDR3 extends over 14 amino acids. Trimming shortened V by 5 bases and J by 0 bases, and 11 bases separated the two germline ends. Germline V gene data show CDR1 as MRHNA and CDR2 as SNTAGT.

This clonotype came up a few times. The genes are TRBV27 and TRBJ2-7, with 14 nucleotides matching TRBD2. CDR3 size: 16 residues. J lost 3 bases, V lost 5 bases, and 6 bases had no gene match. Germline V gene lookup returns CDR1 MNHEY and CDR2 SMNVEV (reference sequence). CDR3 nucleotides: TGTGCCAGCAGTCGGGGGACTAGCGGGAGAGGCTACGAGCAGTACTTC. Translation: CASSRGTSGRGYEQYF.

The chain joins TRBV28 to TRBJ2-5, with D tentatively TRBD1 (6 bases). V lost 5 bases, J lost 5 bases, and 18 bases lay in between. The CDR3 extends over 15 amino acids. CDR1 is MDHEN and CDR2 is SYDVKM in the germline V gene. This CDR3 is CASSPTPTGGETQYF. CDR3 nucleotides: TGTGCCAGCAGTCCCACCCCGACAGGCGGGGAGACCCAGTACTTC.

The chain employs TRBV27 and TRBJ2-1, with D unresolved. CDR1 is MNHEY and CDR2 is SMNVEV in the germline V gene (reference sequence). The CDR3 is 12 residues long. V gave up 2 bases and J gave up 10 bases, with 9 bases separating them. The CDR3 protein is CASSLPGGEQFF. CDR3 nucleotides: TGTGCCAGCAGTTTACCCGGTGGGGAGCAGTTCTTC.